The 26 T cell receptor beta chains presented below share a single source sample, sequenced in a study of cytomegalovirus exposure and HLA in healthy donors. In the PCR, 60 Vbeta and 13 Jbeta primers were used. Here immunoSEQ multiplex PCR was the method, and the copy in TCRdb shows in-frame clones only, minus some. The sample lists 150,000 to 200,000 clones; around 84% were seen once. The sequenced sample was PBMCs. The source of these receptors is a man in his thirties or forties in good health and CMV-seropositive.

CDR3 sequence: CASSLGTGHSPLHF. The CDR3 DNA follows: TGTGCCAGCAGCTTAGGGACAGGGCACTCACCCCTCCACTTT. J is TRBJ1-6 and V is TRBV7-3, with 9 bases that match TRBD1. V dropped 2 bases and J dropped 10; count of bases not matched to a gene: 3. Per germline, CDR1 SGHTA and CDR2 FQGTGA. The CDR3 is 14 residues long.

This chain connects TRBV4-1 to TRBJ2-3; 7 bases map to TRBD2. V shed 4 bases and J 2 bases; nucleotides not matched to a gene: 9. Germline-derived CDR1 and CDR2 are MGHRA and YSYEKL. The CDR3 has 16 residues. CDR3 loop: CASSLERSGSTDTQYF. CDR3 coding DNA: TGCGCCAGCAGCCTGGAACGTAGCGGGTCCACAGATACGCAGTATTTT.

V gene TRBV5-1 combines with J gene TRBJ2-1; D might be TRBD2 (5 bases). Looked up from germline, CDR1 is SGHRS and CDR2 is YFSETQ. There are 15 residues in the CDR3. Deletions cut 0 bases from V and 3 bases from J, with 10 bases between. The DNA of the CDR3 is TGCGCCAGCAGCTTGGCGGGAAGCCTCTACAATGAGCAGTTCTTC. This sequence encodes CASSLAGSLYNEQFF.

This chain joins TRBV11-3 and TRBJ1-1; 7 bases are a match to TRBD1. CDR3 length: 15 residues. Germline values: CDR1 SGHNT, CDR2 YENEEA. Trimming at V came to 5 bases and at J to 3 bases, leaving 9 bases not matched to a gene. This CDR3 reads CASSARQGMDTEAFF. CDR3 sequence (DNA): TGTGCCAGCAGCGCCCGACAGGGAATGGACACTGAAGCTTTCTTT.

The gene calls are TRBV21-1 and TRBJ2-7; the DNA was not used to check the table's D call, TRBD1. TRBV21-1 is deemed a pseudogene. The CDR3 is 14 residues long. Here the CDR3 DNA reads TGTGCCAGCAGCGGGCCCGCAAGAACGTGCGAGCAGTACTTC. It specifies CASSGPARTCEQYF.

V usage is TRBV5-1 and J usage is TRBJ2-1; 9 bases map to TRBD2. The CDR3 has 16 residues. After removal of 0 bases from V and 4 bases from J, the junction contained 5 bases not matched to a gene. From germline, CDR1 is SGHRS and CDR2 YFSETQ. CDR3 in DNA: TGCGCCAGCAGCTTGGGACCAGCGGGAGGATACAATGAGCAGTTCTTC. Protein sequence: CASSLGPAGGYNEQFF.

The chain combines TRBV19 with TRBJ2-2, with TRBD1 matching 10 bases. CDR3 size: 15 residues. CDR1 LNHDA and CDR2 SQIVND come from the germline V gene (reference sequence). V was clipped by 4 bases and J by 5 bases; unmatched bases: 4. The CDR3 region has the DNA TGTGCCAGTAGTAGACAGGGGGCAGATACCGGGGAGCTGTTTTTT. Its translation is CASSRQGADTGELFF.

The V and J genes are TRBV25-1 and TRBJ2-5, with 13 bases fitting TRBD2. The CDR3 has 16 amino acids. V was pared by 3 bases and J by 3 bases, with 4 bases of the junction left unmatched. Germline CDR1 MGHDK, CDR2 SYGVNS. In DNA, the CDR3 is TGTGCCAGCAGTGACTCCGGGACTAGCGGGAAAGAGACCCAGTACTTC. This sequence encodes CASSDSGTSGKETQYF.

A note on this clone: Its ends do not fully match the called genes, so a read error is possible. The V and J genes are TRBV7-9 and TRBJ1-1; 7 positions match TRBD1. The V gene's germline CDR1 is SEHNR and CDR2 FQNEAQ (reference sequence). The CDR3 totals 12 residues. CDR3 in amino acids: CSSSPNRGEAFF. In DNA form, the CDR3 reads TGTTCCAGCAGCCCAAACAGGGGTGAAGCTTTCTTT.

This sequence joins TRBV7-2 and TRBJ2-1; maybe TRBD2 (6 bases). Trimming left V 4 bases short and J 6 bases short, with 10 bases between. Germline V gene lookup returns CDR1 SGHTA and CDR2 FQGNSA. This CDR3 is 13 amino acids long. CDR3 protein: CASSSGLRNEQFF. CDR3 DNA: TGTGCCAGCAGCTCGGGACTCCGCAATGAGCAGTTCTTC.

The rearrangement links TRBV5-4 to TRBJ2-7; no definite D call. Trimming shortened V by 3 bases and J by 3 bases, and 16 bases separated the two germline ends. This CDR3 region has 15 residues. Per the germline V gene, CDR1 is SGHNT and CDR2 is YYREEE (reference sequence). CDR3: CASSSGKAGFYEQYV. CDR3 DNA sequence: TGTGCCAGCAGCTCAGGAAAGGCAGGCTTCTACGAGCAGTACGTC.

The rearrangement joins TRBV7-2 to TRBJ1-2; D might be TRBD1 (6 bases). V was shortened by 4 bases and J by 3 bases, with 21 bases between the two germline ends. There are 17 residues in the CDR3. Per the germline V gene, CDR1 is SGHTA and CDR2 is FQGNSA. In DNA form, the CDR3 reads TGTGCCAGCAGCTCCCGGGGGGGGCGGGGTATCGACTATGGCTACACCTTC. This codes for CASSSRGGRGIDYGYTF.

The CDR3 sequence: CASSPRAVRYSNQPQHF. In nucleotides, the CDR3 is TGTGCCAGCAGTCCCCGAGCGGTCCGATATAGCAATCAGCCCCAGCATTTT. The chain couples TRBV28 to TRBJ1-5; D is ambiguous. The CDR3 is made up of 17 amino acids. Germline V CDR1 and CDR2: MDHEN, SYDVKM. The V end lost 5 bases, the J end lost 0 bases, and 17 bases lay between the germline ends.

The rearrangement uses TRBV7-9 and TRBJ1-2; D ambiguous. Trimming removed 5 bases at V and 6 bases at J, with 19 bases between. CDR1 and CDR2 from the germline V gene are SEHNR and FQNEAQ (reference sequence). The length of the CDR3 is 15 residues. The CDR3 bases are TGTGCCAGCAGCCCGAAGGCGGGAGGAATCGATGGCTACACCTTC. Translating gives CASSPKAGGIDGYTF.

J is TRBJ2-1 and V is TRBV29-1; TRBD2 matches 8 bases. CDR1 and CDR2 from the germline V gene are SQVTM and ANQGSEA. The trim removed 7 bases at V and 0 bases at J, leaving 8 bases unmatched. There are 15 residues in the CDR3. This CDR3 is CSGCSGESSYNEQFF. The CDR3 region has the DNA TGCAGCGGATGTAGCGGGGAAAGCTCCTACAATGAGCAGTTCTTC.

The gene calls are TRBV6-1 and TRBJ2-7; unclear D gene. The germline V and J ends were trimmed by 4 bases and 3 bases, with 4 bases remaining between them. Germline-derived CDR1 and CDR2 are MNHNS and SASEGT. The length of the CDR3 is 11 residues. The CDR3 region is CASSVLYEQYF. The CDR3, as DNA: TGTGCCAGCAGTGTCCTCTACGAGCAGTACTTC.

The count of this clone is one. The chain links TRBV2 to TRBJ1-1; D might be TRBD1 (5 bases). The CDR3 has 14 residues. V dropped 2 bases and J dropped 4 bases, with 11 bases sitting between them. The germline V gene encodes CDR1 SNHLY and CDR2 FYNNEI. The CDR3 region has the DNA TGTGCCAGCAGTGAACCCGACAGCCCCACTGAAGCTTTCTTT. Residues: CASSEPDSPTEAFF.

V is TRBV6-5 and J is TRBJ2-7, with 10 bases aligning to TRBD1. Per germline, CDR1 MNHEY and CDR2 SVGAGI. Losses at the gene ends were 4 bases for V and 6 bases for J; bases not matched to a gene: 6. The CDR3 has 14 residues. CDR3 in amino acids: CASSLAGTGVEQYF. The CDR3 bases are TGTGCCAGCAGTTTGGCCGGGACAGGGGTCGAGCAGTACTTC.

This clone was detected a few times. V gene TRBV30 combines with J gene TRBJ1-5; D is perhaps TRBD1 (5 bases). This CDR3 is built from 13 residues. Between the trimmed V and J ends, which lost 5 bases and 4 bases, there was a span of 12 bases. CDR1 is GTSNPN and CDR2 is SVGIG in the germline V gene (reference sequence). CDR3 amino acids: CAWQSTGNQPQHF. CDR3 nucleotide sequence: TGTGCCTGGCAATCAACAGGTAATCAGCCCCAGCATTTT.

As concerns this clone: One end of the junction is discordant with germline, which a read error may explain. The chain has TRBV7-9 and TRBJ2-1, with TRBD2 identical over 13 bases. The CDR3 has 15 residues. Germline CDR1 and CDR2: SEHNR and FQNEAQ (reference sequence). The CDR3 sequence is CSSSAGLAGVDEQFF. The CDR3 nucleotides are TGTTCCAGCAGTGCTGGACTAGCGGGAGTCGATGAGCAGTTCTTC.

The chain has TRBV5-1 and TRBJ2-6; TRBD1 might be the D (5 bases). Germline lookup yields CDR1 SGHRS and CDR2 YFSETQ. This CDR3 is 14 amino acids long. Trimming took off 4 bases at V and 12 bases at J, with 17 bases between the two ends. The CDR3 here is CASSPTAEKSVLTF. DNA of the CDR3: TGCGCCAGCAGCCCGACAGCCGAAAAGAGCGTCCTGACTTTC.

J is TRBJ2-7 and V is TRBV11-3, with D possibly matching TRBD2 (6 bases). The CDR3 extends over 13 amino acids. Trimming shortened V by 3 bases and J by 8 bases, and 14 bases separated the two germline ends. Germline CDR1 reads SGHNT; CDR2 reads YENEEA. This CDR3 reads CASSLARDFKQYV. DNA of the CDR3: TGTGCCAGCAGCTTGGCGCGGGACTTTAAGCAGTACGTC.

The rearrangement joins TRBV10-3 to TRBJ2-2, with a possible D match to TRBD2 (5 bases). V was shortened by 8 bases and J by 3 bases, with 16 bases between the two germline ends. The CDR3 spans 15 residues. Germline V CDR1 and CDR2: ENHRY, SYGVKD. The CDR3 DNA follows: TGTGCCATCCGGCCGGGGAACGGGGACACCGGGGAGCTGTTTTTT. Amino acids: CAIRPGNGDTGELFF.

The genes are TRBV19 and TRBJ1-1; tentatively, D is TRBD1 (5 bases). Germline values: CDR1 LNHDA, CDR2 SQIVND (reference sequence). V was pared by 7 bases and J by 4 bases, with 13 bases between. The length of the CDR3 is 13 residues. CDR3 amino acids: CASKPGQFTEAFF. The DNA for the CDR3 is TGTGCCAGTAAGCCAGGGCAATTCACTGAAGCTTTCTTT.

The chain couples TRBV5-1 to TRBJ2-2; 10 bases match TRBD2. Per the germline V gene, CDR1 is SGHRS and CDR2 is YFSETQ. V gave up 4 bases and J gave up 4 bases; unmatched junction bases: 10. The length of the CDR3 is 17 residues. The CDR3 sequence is CASSGALAGDGTGELFF. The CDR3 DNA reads TGCGCCAGCAGCGGGGCTCTAGCGGGAGACGGCACCGGGGAGCTGTTTTTT.

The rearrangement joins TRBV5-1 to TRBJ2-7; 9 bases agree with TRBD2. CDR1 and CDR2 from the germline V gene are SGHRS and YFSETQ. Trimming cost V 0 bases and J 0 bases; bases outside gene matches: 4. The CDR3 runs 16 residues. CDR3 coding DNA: TGCGCCAGCAGCTTGGGCGGGAGGGCCAGCTCCTACGAGCAGTACGTC. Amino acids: CASSLGGRASSYEQYV.